Shown below are 14 T cell receptor beta chains from a single sample sequenced in a study of beta chain features in type 1 diabetes. The isolated RNA, all of it, was reverse transcribed, so expressed TCRB transcripts were what got sequenced. Using immunoSEQ multiplex PCR, the repertoire was profiled, and TCRdb retains in-frame clones only, with some absent. Among 150,000 to 180,000 clones listed, around 10% were seen once. Sequencing input: central memory CD4+ T cells from blood. The receptor source for this set is a man younger than 35 in good health.

This clone showed up just a few times. CDR3 sequence (DNA): TGTGCCAGCAGAAGGACGGCCAACTATGGCTACACCTTC. Its translation is CASRRTANYGYTF. The V and J genes are TRBV2 and TRBJ1-2; D uncertain. The CDR3 has 13 residues. Germline V gene lookup returns CDR1 SNHLY and CDR2 FYNNEI. Trimming stripped 6 bases from V and 2 bases from J, with 10 bases between.

The chain carries TRBV7-9 and TRBJ1-5, with D uncertain. CDR3 length equals 15 residues. V lost 1 base and J 5 bases, leaving 12 bases between the germline ends. Germline V gene sequence: CDR1 SEHNR, CDR2 FQNEAQ (reference sequence). The CDR3 sequence is CASSLGGLKYQPQHF. The CDR3 nucleotides read TGTGCCAGCAGCTTAGGCGGGCTGAAGTATCAGCCCCAGCATTTT.

V usage is TRBV2 and J usage is TRBJ2-2; the match to TRBD1 covers 11 bases. The CDR3 is 15 residues long. The V segment lost 6 bases and the J segment 7 bases; nucleotides outside the gene matches: 7. CDR1 and CDR2 from the germline V gene are SNHLY and FYNNEI. The CDR3 region has the DNA TGTGCCAGCAGGACCGGGACAGGGGGAGTCGGGGAGCTGTTTTTT. Translated: CASRTGTGGVGELFF.

A few counts support this clone. The V gene is TRBV30, the J gene TRBJ2-7; D is possibly TRBD1 (6 bases). The germline V gene encodes CDR1 GTSNPN and CDR2 SVGIG (reference sequence). V lost 2 bases, J lost 7 bases, and 12 bases lay in between. This CDR3 has 12 amino acids. The CDR3 protein is CAWSTYREEQYF. The CDR3 nucleotides are TGTGCCTGGAGTACGTACAGGGAGGAGCAGTACTTC. Drawing the rest from reference TRBV30 and TRBJ2-7, the complete variable domain is SQTIHQWPATLVQPVGSPLSLECTVEGTSNPNLYWYRQAAGRGLQLLFYSVGIGQISSEVPQNLSASRPQDRQFILSSKKLLLSDSGFYLCAWSTYREEQYFGPGTRLTVT.

This clone was found many times. V and J are TRBV11-2 and TRBJ2-7; D is unresolved. This CDR3 contains 14 residues. Germline V CDR1 and CDR2: SGHAT, FQNNGV. V dropped 6 bases and J dropped 3 bases, with 15 bases sitting between them. CDR3 sequence: CASRYTGFLYEQYF. The CDR3 coding sequence is TGTGCCAGCAGATACACCGGGTTCCTCTACGAGCAGTACTTC. The entire variable domain, with the rest obtained from reference TRBV11-2 and TRBJ2-7, is as follows: EAGVAQSPRYKIIEKRQSVAFWCNPISGHATLYWYQQILGQGPKLLIQFQNNGVVDDSQLPKDRFSAERLKGVDSTLKIQPAKLEDSAVYLCASRYTGFLYEQYFGPGTRLTVT.

In the case of this clone: Being one base from a much bigger clone, this may be a read error. The V call is TRBV5-4, the J call TRBJ2-7; 10 nucleotides match TRBD1. From germline, CDR1 is SGHNT and CDR2 YYREEE (reference sequence). The CDR3 loop spans 14 amino acids. The V and J ends lost 7 bases and 3 bases, in that order; junction bases with no gene match: 7. CDR3 coding DNA: TGTGCCAGCTCCCCGGGACAGGGGTTCTACGAGCAGTACTTC. This translates into CASSPGQGFYEQYF. The full variable domain, with the rest looked up from reference TRBV5-4 and TRBJ2-7, is ETGVTQSPTHLIKTRGQQVTLRCSSQSGHNTVSWYQQALGQGPQFIFQYYREEENGRGNFPPRFSGLQFPNYSSELNVNALELDDSALYLCASSPGQGFYEQYFGPGTRLTVT.

The chain is built from TRBV7-8 and TRBJ1-1; the match to TRBD1 covers 7 bases. This CDR3 has 13 residues. V lost 5 bases, J lost 4 bases, and 4 bases stayed unmatched. Germline CDR1 and CDR2: SGHVS and FQNEAQ. The CDR3 DNA follows: TGTGCCAGCAGCCTAAGGGACAGCACTGAAGCTTTCTTT. This sequence encodes CASSLRDSTEAFF.

This clone appeared a few times. The V call is TRBV7-2, the J call TRBJ2-5; 9 bases line up with TRBD1. Trimming at V came to 5 bases and at J to 1 base, leaving 8 bases not matched to a gene. The V gene's germline CDR1 is SGHTA and CDR2 FQGNSA. The CDR3 is 16 amino acids. CDR3 sequence: CASSQGTGIPQETQYF. CDR3 nucleotide sequence: TGTGCCAGCAGCCAAGGGACAGGGATTCCCCAAGAGACCCAGTACTTC.

This clone was seen more than once but under ten times. V and J are TRBV6-5 and TRBJ2-1; 8 bases align to TRBD2. The CDR3 is 15 amino acids. The V segment lost 5 bases and the J segment 2 bases; nucleotides outside the gene matches: 5. Germline CDR1 reads MNHEY; CDR2 reads SVGAGI. CDR3 bases: TGTGCCAGCAGTCTTAGCGGGAAACCCTACAATGAGCAGTTCTTC. Amino acid sequence: CASSLSGKPYNEQFF.

V usage is TRBV30 and J usage is TRBJ1-5; 8 bases fit TRBD1. V was clipped by 3 bases and J by 0 bases; unmatched bases: 10. CDR1 is GTSNPN, CDR2 SVGIG, per germline (reference sequence). This CDR3 has 17 residues. The CDR3 DNA sequence: TGTGCCTGGAGCCGAAGACAGGGGACCTCTAGCAATCAGCCCCAGCATTTT. It codes for CAWSRRQGTSSNQPQHF.

The chain joins TRBV7-2 to TRBJ2-5, with TRBD1 identical over 10 bases. The CDR3 covers 14 residues. In germline, CDR1 is SGHTA, CDR2 FQGNSA. V shed 6 bases and J 2 bases; nucleotides not matched to a gene: 3. CDR3: CASRWTGGQETQYF. CDR3 bases: TGTGCCAGCAGATGGACAGGGGGGCAAGAGACCCAGTACTTC.

The rearrangement uses TRBV7-8 and TRBJ1-6; 9 bases are a match to TRBD1. The CDR3 sequence is 18 residues long. CDR1 and CDR2 (germline): SGHVS, FQNEAQ. Unmatched junction bases numbered 11, after V lost 2 bases and J lost 6 bases. CDR3 nucleotides: TGTGCCAGCAGCTTATTGACGGGACAGGGAATTGGTAATTCACCCCTCCACTTT. Translation gives CASSLLTGQGIGNSPLHF.

This clone was detected a few times. It is likely a read error: a sequence one base away is far more abundant. The CDR3 nucleotides are TGTGCCAGCAGTGCGAAAATGGCGGGGTACGAGCAGTACTTC. Its protein is CASSAKMAGYEQYF. The chain employs TRBV6-5 and TRBJ2-7, with D perhaps matching TRBD2 (6 bases). The CDR3 extends over 14 amino acids. Germline V lookup: CDR1 MNHEY, CDR2 SVGAGI. V was cut by 5 bases and J by 4 bases, with 15 bases left in between.

V is TRBV9 and J is TRBJ2-2; 7 bases line up with TRBD2. V was clipped by 0 bases and J by 4 bases; unmatched bases: 3. The CDR3 is made up of 15 amino acids. Germline V gene lookup returns CDR1 SGDLS and CDR2 YYNGEE. The CDR3 sequence: CASSVEASGTGELFF. The CDR3 DNA sequence: TGTGCCAGCAGCGTAGAAGCTAGCGGCACCGGGGAGCTGTTTTTT.